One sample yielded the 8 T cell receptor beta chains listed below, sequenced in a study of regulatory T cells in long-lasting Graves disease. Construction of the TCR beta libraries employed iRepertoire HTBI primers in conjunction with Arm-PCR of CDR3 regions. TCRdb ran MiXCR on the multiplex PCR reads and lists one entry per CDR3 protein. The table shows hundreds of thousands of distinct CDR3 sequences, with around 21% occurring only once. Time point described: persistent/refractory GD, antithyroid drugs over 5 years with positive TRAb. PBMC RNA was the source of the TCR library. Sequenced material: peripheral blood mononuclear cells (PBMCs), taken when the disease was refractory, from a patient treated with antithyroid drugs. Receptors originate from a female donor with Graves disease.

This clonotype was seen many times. CDR3 amino acids: CASSLGGGGEETQYF. The CDR3 nucleotides are TGTGCCAGCAGCTTAGGGGGGGGGGGCGAAGAGACCCAGTACTTC. The chain combines TRBV7-2 with TRBJ2-5; tentatively, D is TRBD2 (7 bases). Germline V CDR1 and CDR2: SGHTA, FQGNSA. V lost 1 base, J lost 3 bases, and 12 bases lay in between. This CDR3 contains 15 residues.

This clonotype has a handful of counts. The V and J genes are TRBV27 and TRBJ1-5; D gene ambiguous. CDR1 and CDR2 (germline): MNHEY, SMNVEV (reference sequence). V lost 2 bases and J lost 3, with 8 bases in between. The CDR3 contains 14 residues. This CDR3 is CASSLLPNNQPQHF. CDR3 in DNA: TGTGCCAGCAGTTTACTACCGAACAATCAGCCCCAGCATTTT.

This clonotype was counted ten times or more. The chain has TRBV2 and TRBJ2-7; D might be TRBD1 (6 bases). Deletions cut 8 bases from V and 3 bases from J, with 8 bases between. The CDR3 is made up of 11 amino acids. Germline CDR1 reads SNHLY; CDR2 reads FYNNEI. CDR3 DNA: TGTGCCAGCGGACAGTTCTACGAGCAGTACTTC. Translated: CASGQFYEQYF.

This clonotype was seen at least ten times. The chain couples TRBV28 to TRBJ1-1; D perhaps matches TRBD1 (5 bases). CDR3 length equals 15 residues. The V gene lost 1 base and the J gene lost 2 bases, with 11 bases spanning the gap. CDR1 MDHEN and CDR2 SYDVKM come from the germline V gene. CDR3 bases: TGTGCCAGCAGTTTATTCGGACAAGGCAACACTGAAGCTTTCTTT. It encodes CASSLFGQGNTEAFF.

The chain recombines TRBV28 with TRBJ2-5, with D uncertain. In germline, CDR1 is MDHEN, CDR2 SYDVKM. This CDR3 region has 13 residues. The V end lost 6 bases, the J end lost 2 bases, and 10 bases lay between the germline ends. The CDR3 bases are TGTGCCAGCAGCTCAGTAGGTCAAGAGACCCAGTACTTC. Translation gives CASSSVGQETQYF.

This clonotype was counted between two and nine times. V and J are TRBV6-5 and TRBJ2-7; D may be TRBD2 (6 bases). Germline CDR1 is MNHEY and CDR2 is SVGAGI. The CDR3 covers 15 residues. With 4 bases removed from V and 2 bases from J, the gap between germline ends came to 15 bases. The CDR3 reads CASSWERAATYEQYF. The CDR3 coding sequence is TGTGCCAGCAGTTGGGAGCGGGCAGCCACCTACGAGCAGTACTTC.

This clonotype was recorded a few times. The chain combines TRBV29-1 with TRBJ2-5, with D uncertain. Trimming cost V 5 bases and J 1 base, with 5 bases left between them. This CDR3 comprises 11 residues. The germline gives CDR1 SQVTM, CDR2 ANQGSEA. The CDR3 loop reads CSVRVQETQYF. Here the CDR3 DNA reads TGCAGCGTTCGGGTCCAAGAGACCCAGTACTTC.

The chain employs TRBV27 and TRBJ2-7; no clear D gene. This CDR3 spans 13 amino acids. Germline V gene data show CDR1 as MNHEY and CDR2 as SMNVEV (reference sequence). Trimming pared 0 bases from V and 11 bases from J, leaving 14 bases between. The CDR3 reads CASSLSTSRIKYF. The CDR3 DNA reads TGTGCCAGCAGTTTATCGACCAGCCGGATAAAGTACTTC.